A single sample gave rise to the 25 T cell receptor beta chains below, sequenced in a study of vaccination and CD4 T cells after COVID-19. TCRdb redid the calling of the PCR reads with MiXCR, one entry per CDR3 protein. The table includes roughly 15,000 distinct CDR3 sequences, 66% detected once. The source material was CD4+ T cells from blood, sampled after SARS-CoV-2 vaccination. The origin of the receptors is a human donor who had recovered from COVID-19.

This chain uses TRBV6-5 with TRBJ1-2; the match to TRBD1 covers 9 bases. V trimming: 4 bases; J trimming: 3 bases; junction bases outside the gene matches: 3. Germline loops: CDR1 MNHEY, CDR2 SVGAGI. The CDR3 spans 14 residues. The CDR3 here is CASSSRTGDYGYTF. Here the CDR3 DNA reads TGTGCCAGCAGTTCCCGGACAGGGGACTATGGCTACACCTTC.

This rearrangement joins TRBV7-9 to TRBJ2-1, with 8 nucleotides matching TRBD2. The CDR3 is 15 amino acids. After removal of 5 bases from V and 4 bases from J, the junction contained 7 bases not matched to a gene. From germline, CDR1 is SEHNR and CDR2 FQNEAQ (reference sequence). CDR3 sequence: CASSGRLANYNEQFF. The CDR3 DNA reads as TGTGCCAGCAGCGGAAGACTAGCGAATTACAATGAGCAGTTCTTC.

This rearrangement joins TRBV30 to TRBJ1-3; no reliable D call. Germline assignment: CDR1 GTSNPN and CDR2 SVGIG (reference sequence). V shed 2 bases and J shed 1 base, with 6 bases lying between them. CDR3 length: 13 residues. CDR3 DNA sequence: TGTGCCTGGAGTTTGGGATCTGGAAACACCATATATTTT. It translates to CAWSLGSGNTIYF.

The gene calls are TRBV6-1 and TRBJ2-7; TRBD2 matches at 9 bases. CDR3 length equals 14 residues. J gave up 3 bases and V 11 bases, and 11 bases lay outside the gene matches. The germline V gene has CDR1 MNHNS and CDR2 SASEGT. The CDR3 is CAAEAGGNHYEQYF. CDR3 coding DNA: TGTGCCGCAGAAGCGGGAGGCAACCACTACGAGCAGTACTTC.

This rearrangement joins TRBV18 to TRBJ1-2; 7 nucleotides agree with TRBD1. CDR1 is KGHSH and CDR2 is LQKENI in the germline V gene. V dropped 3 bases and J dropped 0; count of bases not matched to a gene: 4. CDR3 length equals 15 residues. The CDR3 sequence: CASSPDRFPNYGYTF. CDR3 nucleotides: TGTGCCAGCTCACCGGACAGGTTCCCTAACTATGGCTACACCTTC.

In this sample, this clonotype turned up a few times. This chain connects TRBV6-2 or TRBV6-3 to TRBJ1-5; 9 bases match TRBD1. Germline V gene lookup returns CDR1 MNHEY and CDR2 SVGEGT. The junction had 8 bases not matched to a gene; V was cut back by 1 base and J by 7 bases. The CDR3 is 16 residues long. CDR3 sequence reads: CASSYYPGQGEQPQHF. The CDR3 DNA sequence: TGTGCCAGCAGTTACTACCCGGGACAGGGTGAACAGCCCCAGCATTTT.

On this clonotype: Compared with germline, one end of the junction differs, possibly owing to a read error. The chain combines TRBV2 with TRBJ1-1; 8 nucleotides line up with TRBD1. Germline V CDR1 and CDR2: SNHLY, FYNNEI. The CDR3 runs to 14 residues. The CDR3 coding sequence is TGTGCCAGCAGCCCGGGACAGGCGATCACTGAAGCCTTCTTT. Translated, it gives CASSPGQAITEAFF.

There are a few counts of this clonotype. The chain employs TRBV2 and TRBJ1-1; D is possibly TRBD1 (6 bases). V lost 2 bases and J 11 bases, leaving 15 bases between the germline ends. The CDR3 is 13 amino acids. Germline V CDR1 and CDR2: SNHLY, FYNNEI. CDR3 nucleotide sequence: TGTGCCAGCAGTGAATTCAGGGGTCGAGGTGCTTTCTTT. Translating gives CASSEFRGRGAFF.

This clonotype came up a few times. CDR3 residues: CSARRDTQYF. The CDR3 nucleotides are TGCAGTGCTAGACGAGATACGCAGTATTTT. The gene calls are TRBV20-1 and TRBJ2-3; no clear D gene. In germline, CDR1 is DFQATT, CDR2 SNEGSKA (reference sequence). The V and J ends lost 2 bases and 5 bases respectively, with 2 bases between them. The CDR3 loop spans 10 amino acids.

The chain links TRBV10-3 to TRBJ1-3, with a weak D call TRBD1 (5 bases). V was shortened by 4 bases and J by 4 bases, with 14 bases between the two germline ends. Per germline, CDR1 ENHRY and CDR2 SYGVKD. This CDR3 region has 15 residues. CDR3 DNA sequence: TGTGCCATCAGTGGAGTTGGAGGGGTCGGAAACACCATATATTTT. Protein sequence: CAISGVGGVGNTIYF.

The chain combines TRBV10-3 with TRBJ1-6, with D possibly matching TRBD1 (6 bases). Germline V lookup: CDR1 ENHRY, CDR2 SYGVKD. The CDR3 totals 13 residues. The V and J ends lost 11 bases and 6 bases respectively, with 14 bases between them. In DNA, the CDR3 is TGTGCCGTTCGGACAGTGGGTAATTCACCCCTCCACTTT. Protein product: CAVRTVGNSPLHF.

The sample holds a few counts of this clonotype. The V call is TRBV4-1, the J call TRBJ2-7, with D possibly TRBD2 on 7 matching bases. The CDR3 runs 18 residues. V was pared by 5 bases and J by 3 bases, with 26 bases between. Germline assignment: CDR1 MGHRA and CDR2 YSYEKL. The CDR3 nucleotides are TGCGCCAGCAGCTACAGGGTGGGTGCGGGAGTAGCCCACTACGAGCAGTACTTC. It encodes CASSYRVGAGVAHYEQYF.

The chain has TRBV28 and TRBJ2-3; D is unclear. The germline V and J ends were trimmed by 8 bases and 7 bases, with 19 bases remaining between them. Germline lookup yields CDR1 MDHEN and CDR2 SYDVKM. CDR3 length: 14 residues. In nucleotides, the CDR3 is TGTGCCAGCGGGGATTTGCCCCGGTCCCATACGCAGTATTTT. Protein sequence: CASGDLPRSHTQYF.

CDR3 in DNA: TGCAGTGCTACGTTGACTAGAACGAGCTCTGGAAACACCATATATTTT. Its protein product is CSATLTRTSSGNTIYF. V is TRBV20-1 and J is TRBJ1-3; no reliable D call. The germline V gene has CDR1 DFQATT and CDR2 SNEGSKA (reference sequence). The CDR3 length is 16 residues. The V end lost 4 bases, the J end lost 0 bases, and 16 bases lay between the germline ends.

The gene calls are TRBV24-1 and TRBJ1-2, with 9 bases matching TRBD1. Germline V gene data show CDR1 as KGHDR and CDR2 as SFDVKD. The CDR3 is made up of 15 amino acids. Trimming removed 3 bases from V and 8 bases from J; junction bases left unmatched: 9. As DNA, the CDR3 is TGTGCCACCAGTGATGGGGCTACAGGGGGCGACGGCTACACCTTC. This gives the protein CATSDGATGGDGYTF.

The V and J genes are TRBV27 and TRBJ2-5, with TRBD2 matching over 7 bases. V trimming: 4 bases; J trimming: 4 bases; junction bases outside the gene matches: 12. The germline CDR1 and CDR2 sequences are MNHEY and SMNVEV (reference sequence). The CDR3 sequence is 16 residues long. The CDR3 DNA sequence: TGTGCCAGCAGTTCCCAACGACTAGCCCGAAGAGAGACCCAGTACTTC. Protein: CASSSQRLARRETQYF.

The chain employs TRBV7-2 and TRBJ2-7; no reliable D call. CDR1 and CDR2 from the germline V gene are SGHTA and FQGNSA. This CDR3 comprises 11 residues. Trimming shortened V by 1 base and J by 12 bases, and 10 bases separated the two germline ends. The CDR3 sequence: CASSLGPNLYF. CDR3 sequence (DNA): TGTGCCAGCAGCTTAGGGCCGAATCTGTACTTC.

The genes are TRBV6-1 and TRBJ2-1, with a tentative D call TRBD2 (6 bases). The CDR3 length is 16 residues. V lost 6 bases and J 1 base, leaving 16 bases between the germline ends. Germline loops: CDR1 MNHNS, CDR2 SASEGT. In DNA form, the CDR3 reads TGTGCCAGCAGCCCGACTGGGGGGAATTCCTACAATGAGCAGTTCTTC. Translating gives CASSPTGGNSYNEQFF.

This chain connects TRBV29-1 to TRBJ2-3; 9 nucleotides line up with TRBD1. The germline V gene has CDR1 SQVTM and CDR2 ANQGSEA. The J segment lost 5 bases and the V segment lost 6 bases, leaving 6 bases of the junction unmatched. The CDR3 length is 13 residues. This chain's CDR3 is CSVGRTGVDTQYF. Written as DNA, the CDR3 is TGCAGCGTGGGCCGGACAGGGGTAGATACGCAGTATTTT.

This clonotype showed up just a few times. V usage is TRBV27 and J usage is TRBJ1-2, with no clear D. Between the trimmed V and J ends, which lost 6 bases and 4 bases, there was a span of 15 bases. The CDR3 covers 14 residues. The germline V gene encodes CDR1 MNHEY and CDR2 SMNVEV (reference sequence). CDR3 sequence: CASRPGSLAYGYTF. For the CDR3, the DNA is TGTGCCAGCAGGCCCGGGAGCCTTGCCTATGGCTACACCTTC.

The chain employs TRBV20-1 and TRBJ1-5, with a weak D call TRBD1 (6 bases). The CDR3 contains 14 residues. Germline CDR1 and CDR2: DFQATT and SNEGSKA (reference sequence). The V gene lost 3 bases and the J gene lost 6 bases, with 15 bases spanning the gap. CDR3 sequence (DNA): TGCAGTGCTAGTGAGGGGGGACGGGGTCAGCCCCAGCATTTT. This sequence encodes CSASEGGRGQPQHF.

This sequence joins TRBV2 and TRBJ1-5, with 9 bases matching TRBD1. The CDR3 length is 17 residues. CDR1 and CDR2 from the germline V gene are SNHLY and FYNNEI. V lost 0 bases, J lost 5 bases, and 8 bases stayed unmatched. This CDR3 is CASSEARGTGIDQPQHF. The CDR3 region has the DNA TGTGCCAGCAGTGAAGCTCGCGGGACAGGGATAGATCAGCCCCAGCATTTT.

The CDR3 DNA reads as TGTGCCAGCAGCTACAAAGACCCAAGCTCCTACGAGCAGTACTTC. Residues: CASSYKDPSSYEQYF. This chain links TRBV6-5 with TRBJ2-7, with D unclear. V lost 6 bases to trimming and J lost 0 bases, with 15 bases between them. The V gene's germline CDR1 is MNHEY and CDR2 SVGAGI. This CDR3 has 15 amino acids.

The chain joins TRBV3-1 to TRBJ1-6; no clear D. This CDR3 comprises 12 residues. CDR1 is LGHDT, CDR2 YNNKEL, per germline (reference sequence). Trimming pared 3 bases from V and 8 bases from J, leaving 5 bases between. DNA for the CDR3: TGTGCCAGCAGCCACCCCCATTCACCCCTCCACTTT. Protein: CASSHPHSPLHF.

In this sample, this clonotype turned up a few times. CDR3 DNA sequence: TGTGCCAGCAGTCGAAGTCAGGGGGGGAATGGCTACACCTTC. The encoded protein is CASSRSQGGNGYTF. This sequence joins TRBV7-9 and TRBJ1-2; 7 nucleotides agree with TRBD1. Trimming at V came to 6 bases and at J to 6 bases, leaving 10 bases not matched to a gene. This CDR3 is built from 14 residues. Germline CDR1 SEHNR, CDR2 FQNEAQ (reference sequence).